This TCR beta chain was retrieved from a study of molecular identifiers for immune sequencing clone quantification. Across the whole study: Replicates split RNA from around 18,000 or 91,000 naive CD8 cells five ways, and the researchers sequenced four portions.

Construction of naive CD8 libraries employed about 18,000 to 1,100,000 sorted cells together with 10%, 30% or 50% RNA. The CDR3 contains 11 residues. Germline loops: CDR1 GTSNPN, CDR2 SVGIG (reference sequence). Trimming shortened V by 8 bases and J by 4 bases, and 12 bases separated the two germline ends. With listed TCR primers and previously described methods, bulk TCR libraries were prepared. TCRdb re-called the PCR reads through MiXCR, storing one row per CDR3 protein. The data hold roughly 300,000 distinct CDR3 sequences, with 24% observed a single time. Study conclusions and caveats: Effector cells kept over 98% of their molecules in clones above 20 RNA copies, while naive cells kept under 1% there.

With regard to this clonotype: What it binds is not known. A much larger clone differs by one base, so this may be a read error.

This receptor was taken from a human donor in good health. Some libraries in this study had Jurkat cell RNA spiked in. The chain couples TRBV30 to TRBJ2-7; tentatively, D is TRBD2 (5 bases). Material for sequencing was naive CD8+ T cells from blood, with Jurkat cell RNA spiked in. Subset reported: FACS-sorted CD8+CD4-CCR7+CD45RA+ naive T cells. The CDR3 spells CARKSGYEQYF. The CDR3 DNA is TGTGCCAGGAAATCGGGGTACGAGCAGTACTTC.